Following are 5 T cell receptor beta chains from one sample sequenced in a study of TIL therapy for anti-PD-1-resistant metastatic lung cancer. The immunoSEQ assay was v3. The table came from immunoSEQ multiplex PCR; TCRdb's copy has only in-frame clones and leaves some out. The sample has just under 60,000 clones, about 69% seen once. As for time point: pre-treatment sample, taken before nivolumab and TIL therapy. The sample here was blood, taken at baseline. The receptor set was obtained from a person between 25 and 80 years old with non-small cell lung cancer.

The chain employs TRBV5-6 and TRBJ2-5; tentative D call: TRBD2 (7 bases). Germline values: CDR1 SGHDT, CDR2 YYEEEE. This CDR3 contains 16 residues. V lost 0 bases to trimming and J lost 0 bases, with 12 bases between them. DNA for the CDR3: TGTGCCAGCAGCTTGGAGGGGGGGAGCAACCAAGAGACCCAGTACTTC. Its protein product is CASSLEGGSNQETQYF.

The chain employs TRBV5-1 and TRBJ2-7, with D perhaps matching TRBD1 (7 bases). Per the germline V gene, CDR1 is SGHRS and CDR2 is YFSETQ. V was trimmed by 4 bases and J by 0 bases, leaving 17 bases between them. This CDR3 contains 16 residues. The CDR3 region is CASSLGLRDSSYEQYF. CDR3 sequence (DNA): TGCGCCAGCAGCCTGGGACTTAGGGACAGCTCCTACGAGCAGTACTTC.

This clone was observed a single time. The chain links TRBV5-1 to TRBJ2-3; D remains ambiguous. Germline V gives CDR1 SGHRS, CDR2 YFSETQ. V was shortened by 0 bases and J by 2 bases, with 7 bases between the two germline ends. This CDR3 is built from 14 residues. This CDR3 reads CASSLVLYTDTQYF. For the CDR3, the DNA is TGCGCCAGCAGCTTGGTACTTTACACAGATACGCAGTATTTT.

The chain employs TRBV6-1 and TRBJ2-7; D is perhaps TRBD1 (6 bases). Germline CDR1 reads MNHNS; CDR2 reads SASEGT. The CDR3 sequence is 13 residues long. V gave up 5 bases and J gave up 2 bases, with 10 bases separating them. The CDR3: CASSRGQPYEQYF. The CDR3 DNA is TGTGCCAGCAGTAGAGGACAGCCCTACGAGCAGTACTTC.

This chain links TRBV30 with TRBJ1-5; 11 bases are a match to TRBD1. CDR3 length: 18 residues. V gave up 2 bases and J gave up 0 bases; unmatched junction bases: 9. The germline gives CDR1 GTSNPN, CDR2 SVGIG (reference sequence). The DNA of the CDR3 is TGTGCCTGGAGTTCTGGGACAGGGGGTGTCTATAGCAATCAGCCCCAGCATTTT. It translates to CAWSSGTGGVYSNQPQHF.